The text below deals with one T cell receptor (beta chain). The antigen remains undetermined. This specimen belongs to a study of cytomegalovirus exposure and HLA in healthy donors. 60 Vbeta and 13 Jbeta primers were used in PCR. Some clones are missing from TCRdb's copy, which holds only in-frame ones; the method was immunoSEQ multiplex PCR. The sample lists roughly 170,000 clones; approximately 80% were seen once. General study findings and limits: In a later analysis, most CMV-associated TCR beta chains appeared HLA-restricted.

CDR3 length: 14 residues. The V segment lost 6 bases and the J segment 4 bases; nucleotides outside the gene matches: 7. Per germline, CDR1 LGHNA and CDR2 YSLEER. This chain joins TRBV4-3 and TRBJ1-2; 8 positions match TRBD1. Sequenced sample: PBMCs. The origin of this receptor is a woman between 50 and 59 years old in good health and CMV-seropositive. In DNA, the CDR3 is TGCGCCAGCAGGTATCAGGGGGCTGGCTATGGCTACACCTTC. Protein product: CASRYQGAGYGYTF.